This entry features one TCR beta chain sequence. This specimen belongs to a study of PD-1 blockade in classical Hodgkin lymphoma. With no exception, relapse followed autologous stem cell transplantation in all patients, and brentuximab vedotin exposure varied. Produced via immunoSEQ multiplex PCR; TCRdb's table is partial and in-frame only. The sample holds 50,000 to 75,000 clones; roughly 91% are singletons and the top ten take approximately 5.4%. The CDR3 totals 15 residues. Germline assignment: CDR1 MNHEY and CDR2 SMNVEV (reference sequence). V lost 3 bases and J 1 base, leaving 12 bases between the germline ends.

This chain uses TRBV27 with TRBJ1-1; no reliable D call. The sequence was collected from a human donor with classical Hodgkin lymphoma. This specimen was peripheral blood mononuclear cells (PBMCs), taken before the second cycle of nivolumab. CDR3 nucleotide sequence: TGTGCCAGCAGTTTTTATCGGCCCGCGAACACTGAAGCTTTCTTT. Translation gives CASSFYRPANTEAFF.